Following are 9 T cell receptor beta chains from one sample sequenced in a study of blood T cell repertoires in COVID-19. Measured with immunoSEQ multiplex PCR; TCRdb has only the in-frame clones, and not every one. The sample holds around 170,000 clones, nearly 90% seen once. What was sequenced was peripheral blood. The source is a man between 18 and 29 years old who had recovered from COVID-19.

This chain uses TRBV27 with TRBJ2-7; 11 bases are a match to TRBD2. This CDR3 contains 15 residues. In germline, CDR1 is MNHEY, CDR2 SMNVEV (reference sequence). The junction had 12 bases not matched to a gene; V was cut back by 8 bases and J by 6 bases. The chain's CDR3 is CASAPRTSGFGEQYF. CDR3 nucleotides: TGTGCCAGCGCCCCCCGGACTAGCGGGTTTGGCGAGCAGTACTTC.

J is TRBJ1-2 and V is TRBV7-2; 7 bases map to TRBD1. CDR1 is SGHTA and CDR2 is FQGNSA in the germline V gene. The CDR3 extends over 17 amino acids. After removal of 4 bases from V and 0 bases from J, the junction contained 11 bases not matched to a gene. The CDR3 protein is CASSSLRRGRPNYGYTF. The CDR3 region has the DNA TGTGCCAGCAGCTCATTGAGAAGGGGGCGGCCTAACTATGGCTACACCTTC.

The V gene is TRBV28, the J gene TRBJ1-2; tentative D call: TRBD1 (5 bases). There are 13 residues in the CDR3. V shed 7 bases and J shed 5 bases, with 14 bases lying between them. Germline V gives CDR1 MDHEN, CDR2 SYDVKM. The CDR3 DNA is TGTGCCAGCAAAGAAGGGGCGACGTATGGCTACACCTTC. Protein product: CASKEGATYGYTF.

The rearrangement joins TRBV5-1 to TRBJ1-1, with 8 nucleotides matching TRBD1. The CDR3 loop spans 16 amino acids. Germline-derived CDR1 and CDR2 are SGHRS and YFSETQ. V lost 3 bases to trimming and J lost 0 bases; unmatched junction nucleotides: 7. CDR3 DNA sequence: TGCGCCAGCAGCTACGGACAGGGTGGGATGAACACTGAAGCTTTCTTT. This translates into CASSYGQGGMNTEAFF.

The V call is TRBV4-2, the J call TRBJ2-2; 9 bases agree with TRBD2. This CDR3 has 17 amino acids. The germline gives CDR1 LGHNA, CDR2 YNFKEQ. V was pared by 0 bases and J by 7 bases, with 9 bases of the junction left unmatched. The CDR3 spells CASSQDQAGGPGGELFF. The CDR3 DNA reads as TGTGCCAGCAGCCAAGATCAGGCGGGAGGGCCGGGCGGGGAGCTGTTTTTT.

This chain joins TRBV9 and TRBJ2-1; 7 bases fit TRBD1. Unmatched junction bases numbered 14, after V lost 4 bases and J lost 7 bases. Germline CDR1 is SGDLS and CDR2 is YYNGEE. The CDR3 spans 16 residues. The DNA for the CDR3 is TGTGCCAGCAGCAAGAGAGTTGGGACAGAGCGGAATGAGCAGTTCTTC. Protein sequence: CASSKRVGTERNEQFF. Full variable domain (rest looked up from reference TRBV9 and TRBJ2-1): DSGVTQTPKHLITATGQRVTLRCSPRSGDLSVYWYQQSLDQGLQFLIQYYNGEERAKGNILERFSAQQFPDLHSELNLSSLELGDSALYFCASSKRVGTERNEQFFGPGTRLTVL.

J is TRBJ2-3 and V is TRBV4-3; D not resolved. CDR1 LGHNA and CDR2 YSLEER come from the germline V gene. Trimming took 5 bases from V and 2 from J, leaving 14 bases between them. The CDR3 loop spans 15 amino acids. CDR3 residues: CASSSSGRDTDTQYF. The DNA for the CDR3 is TGCGCCAGCAGCAGCTCAGGTCGCGACACAGATACGCAGTATTTT.

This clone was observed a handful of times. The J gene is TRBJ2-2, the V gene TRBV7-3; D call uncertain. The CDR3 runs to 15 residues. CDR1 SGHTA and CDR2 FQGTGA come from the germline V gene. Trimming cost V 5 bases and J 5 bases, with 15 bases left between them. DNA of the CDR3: TGTGCCAGCAGCCCAGACTTGAGAGCGACCGGGGAGCTGTTTTTT. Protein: CASSPDLRATGELFF.

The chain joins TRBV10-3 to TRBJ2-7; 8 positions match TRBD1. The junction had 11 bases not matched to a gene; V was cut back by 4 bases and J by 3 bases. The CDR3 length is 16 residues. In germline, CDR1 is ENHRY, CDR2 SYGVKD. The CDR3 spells CAISALAGGAVYEQYF. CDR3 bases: TGTGCCATCAGTGCGTTGGCAGGGGGCGCGGTCTACGAGCAGTACTTC.